The 4 T cell receptor beta chains in this list originate from one sample, sequenced in a study of T cells in Graves' hyperthyroidism and ophthalmopathy. What was amplified from RNA transcripts were TCR beta CDR3 regions. During a first-round RT-PCR of the TCR CDR3, the HTBI primer set was used. One entry per CDR3 protein results from TCRdb running MiXCR on the multiplex PCR reads. The sample lists about 96,000 distinct CDR3 sequences; roughly half were seen once. The sequenced material came from blood. The source is a woman aged 40 to 50 with Graves' hyperthyroidism.

In this sample, this clonotype turned up many times. This rearrangement joins TRBV2 to TRBJ2-5; no reliable D call. The V end lost 7 bases, the J end lost 4 bases, and 4 bases lay between the germline ends. The CDR3 spans 10 residues. Germline V gene lookup returns CDR1 SNHLY and CDR2 FYNNEI. The chain's CDR3 is CASKTETQYF. The CDR3 DNA follows: TGTGCCAGCAAGACAGAGACCCAGTACTTC.

This clonotype appeared many times. V gene TRBV4-1 combines with J gene TRBJ2-7, with TRBD2 identical over 8 bases. CDR1 MGHRA and CDR2 YSYEKL come from the germline V gene. The CDR3 has 14 amino acids. J was trimmed by 6 bases and V by 4 bases; bases with no gene match: 8. CDR3 DNA: TGCGCCAGCAGCCCCCCGGACGGGAGGGCCGAGCAGTACTTC. As protein: CASSPPDGRAEQYF.

V gene TRBV20-1 combines with J gene TRBJ1-5; TRBD1 matches at 12 bases. The CDR3 is 15 residues long. V trimming: 6 bases; J trimming: 8 bases; junction bases outside the gene matches: 11. CDR1 DFQATT and CDR2 SNEGSKA come from the germline V gene (reference sequence). In nucleotides, the CDR3 is TGCAGTGCCCAGGGACAGGGGGCGGGCTACGAGCCCCAGCATTTT. This encodes CSAQGQGAGYEPQHF.

The rearrangement links TRBV19 to TRBJ2-6, with D possibly TRBD2 on 5 matching bases. V was clipped by 5 bases and J by 13 bases, with 9 bases between them. CDR1 LNHDA and CDR2 SQIVND come from the germline V gene (reference sequence). This CDR3 has 11 residues. CDR3 sequence (DNA): TGTGCCAGTAGTCGCACGGGAGTCCTGACTTTC. Translating gives CASSRTGVLTF.